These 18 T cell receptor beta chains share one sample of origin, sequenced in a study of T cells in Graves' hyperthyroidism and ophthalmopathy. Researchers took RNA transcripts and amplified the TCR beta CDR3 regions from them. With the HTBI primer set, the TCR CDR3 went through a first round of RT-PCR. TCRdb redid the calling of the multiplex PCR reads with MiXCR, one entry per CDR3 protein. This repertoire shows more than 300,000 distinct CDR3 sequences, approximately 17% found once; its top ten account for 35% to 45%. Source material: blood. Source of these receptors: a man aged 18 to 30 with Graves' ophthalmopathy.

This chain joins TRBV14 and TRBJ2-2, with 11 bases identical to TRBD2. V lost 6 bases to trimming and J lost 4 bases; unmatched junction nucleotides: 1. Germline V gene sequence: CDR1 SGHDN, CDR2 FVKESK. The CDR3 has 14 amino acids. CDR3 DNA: TGTGCCAGCAGACTAGCGGGGGCCACCGGGGAGCTGTTTTTT. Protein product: CASRLAGATGELFF.

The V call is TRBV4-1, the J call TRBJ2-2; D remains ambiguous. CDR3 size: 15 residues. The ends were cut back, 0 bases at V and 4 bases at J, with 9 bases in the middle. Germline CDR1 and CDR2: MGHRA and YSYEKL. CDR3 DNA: TGCGCCAGCAGCCAAGAGGAGTCGTTCACCGGGGAGCTGTTTTTT. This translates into CASSQEESFTGELFF.

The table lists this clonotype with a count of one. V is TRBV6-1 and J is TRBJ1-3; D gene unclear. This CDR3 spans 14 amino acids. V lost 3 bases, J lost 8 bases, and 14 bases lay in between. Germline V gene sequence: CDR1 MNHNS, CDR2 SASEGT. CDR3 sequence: CASSEAEAEHTIYF. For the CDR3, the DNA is TGTGCCAGCAGTGAGGCCGAGGCGGAGCACACCATATATTTT.

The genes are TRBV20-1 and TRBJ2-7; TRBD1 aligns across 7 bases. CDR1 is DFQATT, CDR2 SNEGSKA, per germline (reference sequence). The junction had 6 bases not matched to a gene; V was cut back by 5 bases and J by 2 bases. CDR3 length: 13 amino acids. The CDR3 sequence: CSAETGQTYEQYF. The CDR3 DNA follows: TGCAGTGCTGAAACGGGACAGACCTACGAGCAGTACTTC.

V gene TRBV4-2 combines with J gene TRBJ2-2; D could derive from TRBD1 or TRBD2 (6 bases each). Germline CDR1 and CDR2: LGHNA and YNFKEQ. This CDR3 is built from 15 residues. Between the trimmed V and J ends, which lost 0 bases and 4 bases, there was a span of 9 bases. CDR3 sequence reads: CASSQEGGGTGELFF. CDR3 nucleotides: TGTGCCAGCAGCCAAGAAGGGGGAGGCACCGGGGAGCTGTTTTTT.

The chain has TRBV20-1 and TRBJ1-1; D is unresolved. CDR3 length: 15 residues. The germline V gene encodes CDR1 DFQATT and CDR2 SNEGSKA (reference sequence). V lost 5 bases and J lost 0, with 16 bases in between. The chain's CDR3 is CSAPPLGQMNTEAFF. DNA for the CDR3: TGCAGTGCTCCGCCTCTTGGGCAGATGAACACTGAAGCTTTCTTT.

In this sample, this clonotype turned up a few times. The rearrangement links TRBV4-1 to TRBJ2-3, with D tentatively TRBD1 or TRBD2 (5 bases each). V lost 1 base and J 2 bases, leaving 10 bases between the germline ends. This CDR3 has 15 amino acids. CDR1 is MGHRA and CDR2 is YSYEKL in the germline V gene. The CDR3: CASSQVPGTTDTQYF. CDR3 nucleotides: TGCGCCAGCAGCCAAGTTCCGGGGACCACAGATACGCAGTATTTT.

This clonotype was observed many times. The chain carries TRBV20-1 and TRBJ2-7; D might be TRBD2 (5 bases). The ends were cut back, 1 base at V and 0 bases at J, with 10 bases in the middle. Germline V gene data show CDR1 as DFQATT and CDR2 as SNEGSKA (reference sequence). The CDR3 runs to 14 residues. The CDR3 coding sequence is TGCAGTGCTAGAGGGACGGGGAACTCCTACGAGCAGTACTTC. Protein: CSARGTGNSYEQYF.

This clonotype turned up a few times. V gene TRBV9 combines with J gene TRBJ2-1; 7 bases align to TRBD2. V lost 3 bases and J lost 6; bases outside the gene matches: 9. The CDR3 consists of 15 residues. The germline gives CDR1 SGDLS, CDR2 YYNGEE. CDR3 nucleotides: TGTGCCAGCAGCGGGGACGGGGGGTCGGTCAATGAGCAGTTCTTC. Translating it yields CASSGDGGSVNEQFF.

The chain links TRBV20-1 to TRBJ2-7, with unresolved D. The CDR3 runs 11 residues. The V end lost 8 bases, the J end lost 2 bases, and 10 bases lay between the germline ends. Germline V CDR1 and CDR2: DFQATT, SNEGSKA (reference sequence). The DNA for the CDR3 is TGCAGTAAAGGGTGGACCTACGAGCAGTACTTC. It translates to CSKGWTYEQYF.

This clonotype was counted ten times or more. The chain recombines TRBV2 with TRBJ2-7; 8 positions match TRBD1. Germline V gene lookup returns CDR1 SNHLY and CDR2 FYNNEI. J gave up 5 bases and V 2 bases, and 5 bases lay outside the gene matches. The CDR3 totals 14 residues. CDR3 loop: CASSEIRQGNEQYF. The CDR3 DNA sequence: TGTGCCAGCAGTGAAATAAGACAGGGGAACGAGCAGTACTTC.

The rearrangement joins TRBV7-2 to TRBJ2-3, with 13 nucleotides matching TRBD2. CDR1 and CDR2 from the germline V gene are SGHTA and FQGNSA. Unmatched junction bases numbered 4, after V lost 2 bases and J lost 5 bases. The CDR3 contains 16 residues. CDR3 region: CASSLFTSGGEDTQYF. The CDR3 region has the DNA TGTGCCAGCAGCTTATTTACTAGCGGGGGGGAAGATACGCAGTATTTT. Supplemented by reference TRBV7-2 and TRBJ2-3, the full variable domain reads GAGVSQSPSNKVTEKGKDVELRCDPISGHTALYWYRQSLGQGLEFLIYFQGNSAPDKSGLPSDRFSAERTGGSVSTLTIQRTQQEDSAVYLCASSLFTSGGEDTQYFGPGTRLTVL.

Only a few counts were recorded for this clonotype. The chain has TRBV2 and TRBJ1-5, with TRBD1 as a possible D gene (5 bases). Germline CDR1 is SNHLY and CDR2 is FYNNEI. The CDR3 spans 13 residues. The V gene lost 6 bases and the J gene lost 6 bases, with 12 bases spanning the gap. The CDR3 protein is CASRTGVGQPQHF. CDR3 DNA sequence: TGTGCCAGCAGGACGGGGGTGGGTCAGCCCCAGCATTTT.

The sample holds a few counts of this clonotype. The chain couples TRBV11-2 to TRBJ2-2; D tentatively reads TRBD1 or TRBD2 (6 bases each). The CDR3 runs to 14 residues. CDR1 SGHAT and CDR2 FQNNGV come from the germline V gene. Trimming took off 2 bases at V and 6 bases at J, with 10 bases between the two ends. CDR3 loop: CASSLKRGAGELFF. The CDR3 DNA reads TGTGCCAGCAGCTTAAAGAGGGGGGCCGGGGAGCTGTTTTTT.

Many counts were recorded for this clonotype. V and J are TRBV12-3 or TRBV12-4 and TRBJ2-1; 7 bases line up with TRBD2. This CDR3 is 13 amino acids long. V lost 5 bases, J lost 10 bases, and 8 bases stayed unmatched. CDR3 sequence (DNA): TGTGCCAGCAGTCCGTCACTAGCGTGGGAGCAGTTCTTC. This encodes CASSPSLAWEQFF.

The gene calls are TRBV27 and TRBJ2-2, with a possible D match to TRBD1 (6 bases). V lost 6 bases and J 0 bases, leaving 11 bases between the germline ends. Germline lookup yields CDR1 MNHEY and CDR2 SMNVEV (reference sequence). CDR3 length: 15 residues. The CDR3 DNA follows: TGTGCCAGCAGATTCGACAGGACGAACACCGGGGAGCTGTTTTTT. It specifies CASRFDRTNTGELFF.

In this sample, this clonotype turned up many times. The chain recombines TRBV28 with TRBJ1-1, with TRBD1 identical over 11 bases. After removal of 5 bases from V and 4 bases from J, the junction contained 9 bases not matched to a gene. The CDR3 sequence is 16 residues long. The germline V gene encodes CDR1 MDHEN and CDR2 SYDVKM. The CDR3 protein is CASSPRGQGGGTEAFF. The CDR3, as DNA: TGTGCCAGCAGTCCCCGGGGACAGGGGGGCGGCACTGAAGCTTTCTTT.

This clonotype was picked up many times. Here the CDR3 reads CASSQGGWDSNTEAFF. CDR3 in DNA: TGTGCCAGCAGCCAAGGGGGATGGGACAGCAACACTGAAGCTTTCTTT. The chain has TRBV3-1 and TRBJ1-1, with 7 bases identical to TRBD1. This CDR3 has 16 residues. Germline CDR1 is LGHDT and CDR2 is YNNKEL (reference sequence). The junction had 7 bases not matched to a gene; V was cut back by 1 base and J by 2 bases.